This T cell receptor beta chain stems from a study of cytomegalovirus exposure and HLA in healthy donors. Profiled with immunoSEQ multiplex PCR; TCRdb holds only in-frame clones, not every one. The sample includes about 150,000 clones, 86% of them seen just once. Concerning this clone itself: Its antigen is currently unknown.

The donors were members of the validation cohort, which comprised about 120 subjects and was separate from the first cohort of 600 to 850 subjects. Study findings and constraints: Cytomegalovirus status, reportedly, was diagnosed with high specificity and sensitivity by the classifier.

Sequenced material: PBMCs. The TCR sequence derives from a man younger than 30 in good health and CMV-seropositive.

The CDR3 here is CASSLGGGTQYF. The CDR3 nucleotides are TGTGCCAGCAGCCTGGGGGGAGGGACCCAGTACTTC. This chain uses TRBV5-4 with TRBJ2-5, with D tentatively TRBD2 (6 bases). The CDR3 is made up of 12 amino acids. The germline gives CDR1 SGHNT, CDR2 YYREEE (reference sequence). Trimming removed 4 bases from V and 7 bases from J, with 11 bases in between.